This T cell receptor (beta chain) came from a study of blood T cell repertoires in COVID-19. Overall study context: COVID-19 samples from acute and convalescent phases originated in the United States, Italy and Spain. The cDNA or gDNA used as material had been derived from T cells, B-cell-depleted T cells, or PBMCs.

Per the original data handling: It was from reference gene primer amplification that nucleated cell counts were estimated. Generated by immunoSEQ multiplex PCR, the TCRdb table keeps only in-frame clones and is missing some. From that table come the V and J calls and clone size; the DNA was used to work out D and trimming. The profile shows some 220,000 clones, 87% of them singletons. This CDR3 has 17 amino acids. Germline-derived CDR1 and CDR2 are MNHNS and SASEGT. V was pared by 0 bases and J by 2 bases, with 9 bases of the junction left unmatched. Material: peripheral blood. The chain carries TRBV6-1 and TRBJ1-2; 7 bases align to TRBD1. This TCR was recovered from a woman aged 18-30 years who had recovered from COVID-19. CDR3 sequence reads: CASSEAARGALNYGYTF. The DNA of the CDR3 is TGTGCCAGCAGTGAAGCAGCCAGGGGGGCCCTAAACTATGGCTACACCTTC.